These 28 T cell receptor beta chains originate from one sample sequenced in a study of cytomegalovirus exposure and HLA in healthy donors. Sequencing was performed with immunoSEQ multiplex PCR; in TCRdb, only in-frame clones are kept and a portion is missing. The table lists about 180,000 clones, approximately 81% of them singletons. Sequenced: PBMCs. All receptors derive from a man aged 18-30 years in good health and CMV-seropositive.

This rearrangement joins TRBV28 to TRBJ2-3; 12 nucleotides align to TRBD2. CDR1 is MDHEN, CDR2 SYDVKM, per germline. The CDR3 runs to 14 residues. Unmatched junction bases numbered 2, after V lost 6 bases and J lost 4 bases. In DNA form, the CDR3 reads TGTGCCAGCAGCCGACTAGCGGGGGCAGATACGCAGTATTTT. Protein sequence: CASSRLAGADTQYF.

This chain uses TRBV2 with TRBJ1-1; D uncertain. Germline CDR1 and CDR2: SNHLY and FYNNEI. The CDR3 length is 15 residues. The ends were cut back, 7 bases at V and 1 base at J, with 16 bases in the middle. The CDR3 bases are TGTGCCAGCACGATACAAGGACTGGCGAACACTGAAGCTTTCTTT. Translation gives CASTIQGLANTEAFF.

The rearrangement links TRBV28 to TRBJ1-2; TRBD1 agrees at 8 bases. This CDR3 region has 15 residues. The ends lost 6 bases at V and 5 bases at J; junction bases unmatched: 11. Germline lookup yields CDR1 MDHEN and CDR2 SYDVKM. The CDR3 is CASRARDRQVYGYTF. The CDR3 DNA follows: TGTGCCAGCAGGGCCCGGGACAGGCAGGTGTATGGCTACACCTTC.

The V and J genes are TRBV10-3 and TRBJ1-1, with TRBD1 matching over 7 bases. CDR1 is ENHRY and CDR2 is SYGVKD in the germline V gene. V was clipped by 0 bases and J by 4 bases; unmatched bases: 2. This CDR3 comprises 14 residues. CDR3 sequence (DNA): TGTGCCATCAGTGAGTCGGAGGGGGCCACTGAAGCTTTCTTT. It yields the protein CAISESEGATEAFF.

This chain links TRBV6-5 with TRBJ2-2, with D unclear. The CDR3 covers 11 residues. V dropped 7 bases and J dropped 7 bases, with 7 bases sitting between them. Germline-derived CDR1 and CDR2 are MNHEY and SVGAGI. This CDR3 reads CASTGGGELFF. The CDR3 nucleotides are TGTGCCAGCACCGGCGGCGGGGAGCTGTTTTTT.

The CDR3 region has the DNA TGTGCCAGCAGCTTCGGGTCGACTCGAGATACGCAGTATTTT. This codes for CASSFGSTRDTQYF. The rearrangement links TRBV7-9 to TRBJ2-3, with D uncertain. This CDR3 is built from 14 residues. Trimming took 3 bases from V and 5 from J, leaving 12 bases between them. CDR1 and CDR2 from the germline V gene are SEHNR and FQNEAQ (reference sequence).

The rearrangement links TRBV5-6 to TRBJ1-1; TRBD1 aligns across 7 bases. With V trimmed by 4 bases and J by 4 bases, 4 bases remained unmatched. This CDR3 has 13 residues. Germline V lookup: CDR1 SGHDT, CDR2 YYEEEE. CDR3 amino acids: CASSATGATEAFF. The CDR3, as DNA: TGTGCCAGCAGCGCAACAGGGGCCACTGAAGCTTTCTTT.

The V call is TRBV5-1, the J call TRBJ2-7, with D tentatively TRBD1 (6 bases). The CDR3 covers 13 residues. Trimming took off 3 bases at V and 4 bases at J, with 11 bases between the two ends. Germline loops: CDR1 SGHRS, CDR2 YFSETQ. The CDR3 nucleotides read TGCGCCAGCAGCTCTACAGGGTGGTACGAGCAGTACTTC. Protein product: CASSSTGWYEQYF.

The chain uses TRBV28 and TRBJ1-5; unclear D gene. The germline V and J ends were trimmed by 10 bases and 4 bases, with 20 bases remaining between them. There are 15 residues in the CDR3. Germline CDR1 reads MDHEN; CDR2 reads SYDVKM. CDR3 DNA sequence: TGTGCCACCAGCAAGGAGAGGCGGGATAATCAGCCCCAGCATTTT. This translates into CATSKERRDNQPQHF.

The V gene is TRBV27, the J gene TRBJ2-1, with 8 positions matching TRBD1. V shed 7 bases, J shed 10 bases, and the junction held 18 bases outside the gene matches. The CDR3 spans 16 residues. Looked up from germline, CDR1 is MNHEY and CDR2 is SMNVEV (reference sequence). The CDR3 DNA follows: TGTGCCAGCACCTACCTACGAGCGCAGGGGGCGTACGAGCAGTTCTTC. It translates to CASTYLRAQGAYEQFF.

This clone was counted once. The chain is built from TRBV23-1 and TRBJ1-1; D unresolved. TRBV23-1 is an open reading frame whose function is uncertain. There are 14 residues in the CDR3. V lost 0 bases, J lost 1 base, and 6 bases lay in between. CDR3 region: CASSQSAGNTEAFF. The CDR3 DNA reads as TGCGCCAGCAGTCAATCGGCGGGGAACACTGAAGCTTTCTTT.

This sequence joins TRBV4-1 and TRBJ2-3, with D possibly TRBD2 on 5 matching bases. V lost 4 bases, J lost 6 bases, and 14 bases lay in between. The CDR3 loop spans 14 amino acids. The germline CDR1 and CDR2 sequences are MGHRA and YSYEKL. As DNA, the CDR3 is TGCGCCAGCAGCCTTTTGGGGAGACCGGATACGCAGTATTTT. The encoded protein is CASSLLGRPDTQYF.

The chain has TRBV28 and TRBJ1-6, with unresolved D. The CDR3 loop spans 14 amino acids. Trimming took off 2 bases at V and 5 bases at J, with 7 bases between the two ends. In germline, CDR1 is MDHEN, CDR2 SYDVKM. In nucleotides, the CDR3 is TGTGCCAGCAGTTTACGTCAGAATAATTCACCCCTCCACTTT. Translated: CASSLRQNNSPLHF.

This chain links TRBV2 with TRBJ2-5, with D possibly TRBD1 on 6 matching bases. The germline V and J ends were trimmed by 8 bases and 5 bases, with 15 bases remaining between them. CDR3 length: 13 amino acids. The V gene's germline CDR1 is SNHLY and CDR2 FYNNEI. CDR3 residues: CASSTGPLETQYF. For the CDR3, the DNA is TGTGCCAGCTCGACAGGACCTCTCGAGACCCAGTACTTC.

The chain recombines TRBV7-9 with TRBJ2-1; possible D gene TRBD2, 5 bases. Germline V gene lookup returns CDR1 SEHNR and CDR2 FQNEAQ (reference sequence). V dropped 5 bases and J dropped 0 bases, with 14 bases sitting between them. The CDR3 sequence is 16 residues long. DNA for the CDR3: TGTGCCAGCAGCCCTCTACGGGGTAGCTCCTACAATGAGCAGTTCTTC. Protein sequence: CASSPLRGSSYNEQFF.

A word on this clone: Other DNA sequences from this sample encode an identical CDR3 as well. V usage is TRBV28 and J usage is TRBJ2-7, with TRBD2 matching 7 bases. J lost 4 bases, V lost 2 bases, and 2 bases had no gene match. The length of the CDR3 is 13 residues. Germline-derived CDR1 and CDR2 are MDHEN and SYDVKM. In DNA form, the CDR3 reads TGTGCCAGCAGTTTAGGGAGGGATTACGAGCAGTACTTC. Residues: CASSLGRDYEQYF.

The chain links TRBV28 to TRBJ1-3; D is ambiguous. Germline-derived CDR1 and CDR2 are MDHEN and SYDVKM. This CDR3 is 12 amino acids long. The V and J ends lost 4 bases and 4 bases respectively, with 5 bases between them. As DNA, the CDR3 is TGTGCCAGCAGTTCCGGGGGAAACACCATATATTTT. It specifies CASSSGGNTIYF.

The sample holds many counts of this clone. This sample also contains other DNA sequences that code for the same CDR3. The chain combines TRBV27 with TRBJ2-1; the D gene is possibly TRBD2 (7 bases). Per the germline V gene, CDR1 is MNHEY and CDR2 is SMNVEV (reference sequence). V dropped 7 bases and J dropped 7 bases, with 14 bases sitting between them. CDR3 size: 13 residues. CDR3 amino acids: CASTGEGRNEQFF. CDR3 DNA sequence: TGTGCCAGCACAGGGGAGGGCCGGAATGAGCAGTTCTTC.

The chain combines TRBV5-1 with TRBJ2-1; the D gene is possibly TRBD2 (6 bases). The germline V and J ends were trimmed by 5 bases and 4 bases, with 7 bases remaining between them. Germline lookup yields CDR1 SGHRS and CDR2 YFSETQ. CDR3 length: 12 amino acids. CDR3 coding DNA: TGCGCCAGCAGTGCGGGATACAATGAGCAGTTCTTC. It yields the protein CASSAGYNEQFF.

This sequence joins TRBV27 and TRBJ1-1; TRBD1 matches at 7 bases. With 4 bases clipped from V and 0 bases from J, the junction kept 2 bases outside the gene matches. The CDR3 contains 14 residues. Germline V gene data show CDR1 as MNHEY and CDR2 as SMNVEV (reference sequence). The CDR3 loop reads CASSSGQVNTEAFF. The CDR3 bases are TGTGCCAGCAGTTCAGGACAGGTGAACACTGAAGCTTTCTTT.

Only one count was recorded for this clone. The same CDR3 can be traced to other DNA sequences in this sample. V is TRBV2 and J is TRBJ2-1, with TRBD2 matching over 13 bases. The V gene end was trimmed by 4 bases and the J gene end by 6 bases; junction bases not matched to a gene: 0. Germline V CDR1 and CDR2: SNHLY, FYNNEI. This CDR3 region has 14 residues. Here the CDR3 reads CASSGLAGGNEQFF. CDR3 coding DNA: TGTGCCAGCAGTGGACTAGCGGGAGGCAATGAGCAGTTCTTC. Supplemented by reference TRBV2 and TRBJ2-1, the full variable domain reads EPEVTQTPSHQVTQMGQEVILRCVPISNHLYFYWYRQILGQKVEFLVSFYNNEISEKSEIFDDQFSVERPDGSNFTLKIRSTKLEDSAMYFCASSGLAGGNEQFFGPGTRLTVL.

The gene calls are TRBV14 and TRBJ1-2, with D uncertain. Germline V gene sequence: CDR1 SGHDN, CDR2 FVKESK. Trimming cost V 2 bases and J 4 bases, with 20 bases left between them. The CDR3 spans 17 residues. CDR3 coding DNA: TGTGCCAGCAGCCAACGACGTCTTGAGGGAGGCGCCTATGGCTACACCTTC. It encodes CASSQRRLEGGAYGYTF.

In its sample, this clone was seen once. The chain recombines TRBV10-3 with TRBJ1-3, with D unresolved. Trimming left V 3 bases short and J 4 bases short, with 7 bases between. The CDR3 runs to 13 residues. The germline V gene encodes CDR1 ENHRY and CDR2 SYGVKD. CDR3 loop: CAISDAQGNTIYF. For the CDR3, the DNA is TGTGCCATCAGTGACGCGCAAGGAAACACCATATATTTT.

DNA of the CDR3: TGTGCCAGCAGCTTGGGGACAGGGAATGAAAAACTGTTTTTT. This gives the protein CASSLGTGNEKLFF. The rearrangement uses TRBV5-6 and TRBJ1-4; 8 bases are shared with TRBD1. Germline CDR1 reads SGHDT; CDR2 reads YYEEEE. With 0 bases clipped from V and 5 bases from J, the junction kept 0 bases outside the gene matches. CDR3 length: 14 residues. Drawing the rest from reference TRBV5-6 and TRBJ1-4, the complete variable domain is DAGVTQSPTHLIKTRGQQVTLRCSPKSGHDTVSWYQQALGQGPQFIFQYYEEEERQRGNFPDRFSGHQFPNYSSELNVNALLLGDSALYLCASSLGTGNEKLFFGSGTQLSVL.

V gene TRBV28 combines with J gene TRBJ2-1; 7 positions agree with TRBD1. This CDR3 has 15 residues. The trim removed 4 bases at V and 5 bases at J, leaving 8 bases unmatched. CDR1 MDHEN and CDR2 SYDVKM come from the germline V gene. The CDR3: CASSYSQGPDNEQFF. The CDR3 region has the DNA TGTGCCAGCAGTTACTCACAGGGGCCCGACAATGAGCAGTTCTTC. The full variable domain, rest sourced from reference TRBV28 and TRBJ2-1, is DVKVTQSSRYLVKRTGEKVFLECVQDMDHENMFWYRQDPGLGLRLIYFSYDVKMKEKGDIPEGYSVSREKKERFSLILESASTNQTSMYLCASSYSQGPDNEQFFGPGTRLTVL.

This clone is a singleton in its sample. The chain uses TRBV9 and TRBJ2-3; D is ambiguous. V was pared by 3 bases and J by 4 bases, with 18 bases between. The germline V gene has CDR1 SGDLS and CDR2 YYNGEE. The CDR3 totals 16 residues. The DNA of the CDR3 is TGTGCCAGCAGCGGGCACGATTCACCCACATCAGATACGCAGTATTTT. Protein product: CASSGHDSPTSDTQYF.

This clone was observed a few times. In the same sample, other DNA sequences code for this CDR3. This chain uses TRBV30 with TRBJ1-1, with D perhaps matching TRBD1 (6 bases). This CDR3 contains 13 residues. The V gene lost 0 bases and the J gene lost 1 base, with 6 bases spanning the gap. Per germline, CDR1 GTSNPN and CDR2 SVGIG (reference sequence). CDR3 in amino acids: CAWSVQGNTEAFF. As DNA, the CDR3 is TGTGCCTGGAGTGTACAGGGGAACACTGAAGCTTTCTTT.

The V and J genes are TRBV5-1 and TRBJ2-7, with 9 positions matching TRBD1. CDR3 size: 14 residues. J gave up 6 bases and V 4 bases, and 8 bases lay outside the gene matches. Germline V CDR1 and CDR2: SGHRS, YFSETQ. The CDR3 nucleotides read TGCGCCAGCAGCCTCTGGACAGGGGTAGGCGAGCAGTACTTC. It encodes CASSLWTGVGEQYF. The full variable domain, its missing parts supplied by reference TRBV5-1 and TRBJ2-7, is KAGVTQTPRYLIKTRGQQVTLSCSPISGHRSVSWYQQTPGQGLQFLFEYFSETQRNKGNFPGRFSGRQFSNSRSEMNVSTLELGDSALYLCASSLWTGVGEQYFGPGTRLTVT.